A single sample gave rise to the 8 T cell receptor beta chains below, sequenced in a study of blood T cell repertoires in COVID-19 (dated by TCRdb to 2018 to 2020). Libraries were constructed by the immunoSEQ multiplex PCR assay. TCRdb stores this immuneACCESS table with in-frame sequences only. Part of the clones is absent; in the studies checked, under half of the shortfall reflects unresolved V genes, and no reason is known for the rest. A total of 200,000 to 300,000 clones appear in this sample, about four fifths of them only once. The ten largest clones take up more than 1.5% of the sample. The sequenced sample consisted of peripheral blood. The receptors come from a middle-aged woman who had recovered from COVID-19.

J is TRBJ2-7 and V is TRBV6-6; 7 bases agree with TRBD2. The CDR3 spans 14 residues. V gave up 2 bases and J gave up 7 bases; unmatched junction bases: 8. CDR1 and CDR2 (germline): MNHNY, SVGAGI (reference sequence). CDR3 nucleotides: TGTGCCAGCAGTTACCGGGACGTGGGAGGGGAGCAGTACTTC. Residues: CASSYRDVGGEQYF.

This chain joins TRBV28 and TRBJ1-1, with D tentatively TRBD1 (5 bases). This CDR3 spans 13 amino acids. Trimming took 5 bases from V and 6 from J, leaving 13 bases between them. Germline V gene lookup returns CDR1 MDHEN and CDR2 SYDVKM. The CDR3 DNA follows: TGTGCCAGCAGTCCCAGACAGTACTCTGAAGCTTTCTTT. It codes for CASSPRQYSEAFF.

This clone was seen a single time. The CDR3 bases are TGTGCCAGCAGTTACGGGCGGGGGCCGAGCACCGGGGAGCTGTTTTTT. Its translation is CASSYGRGPSTGELFF. The chain recombines TRBV6-5 with TRBJ2-2; D possibly corresponds to TRBD2 (7 bases). Germline lookup yields CDR1 MNHEY and CDR2 SVGAGI. The CDR3 loop spans 16 amino acids. V gave up 2 bases and J gave up 4 bases, with 14 bases separating them.

This clone was seen just once. This chain connects TRBV6-4 to TRBJ2-2; TRBD1 might be the D (6 bases). There are 16 residues in the CDR3. Trimming removed 3 bases from V and 0 bases from J, with 11 bases in between. Germline V CDR1 and CDR2: MRHNA, SNTAGT. CDR3 amino acids: CASSERYRANTGELFF. The DNA for the CDR3 is TGTGCCAGCAGTGAAAGGTACAGGGCGAACACCGGGGAGCTGTTTTTT.

V and J are TRBV9 and TRBJ2-3; tentatively, D is TRBD2 (6 bases). Trimming stripped 4 bases from V and 0 bases from J, with 18 bases between. This CDR3 spans 17 amino acids. Per the germline V gene, CDR1 is SGDLS and CDR2 is YYNGEE. DNA for the CDR3: TGTGCCAGCAGCATCCCACCTCAGGGAGGAAGCACAGATACGCAGTATTTT. The encoded protein is CASSIPPQGGSTDTQYF.

The genes are TRBV4-1 and TRBJ2-5; 7 bases agree with TRBD1. Looked up from germline, CDR1 is MGHRA and CDR2 is YSYEKL. Trimming cost V 1 base and J 5 bases; bases outside gene matches: 7. This CDR3 region has 15 residues. The DNA of the CDR3 is TGCGCCAGCAGCCAAGCCACGACAGGGTACGAGACCCAGTACTTC. Translating it yields CASSQATTGYETQYF.

This CDR3 is CASSMQATDTQYF. The CDR3 coding sequence is TGTGCCAGCAGTATGCAGGCCACAGATACGCAGTATTTT. V usage is TRBV6-4 and J usage is TRBJ2-3; D remains ambiguous. CDR3 length: 13 amino acids. Trimming shortened V by 5 bases and J by 2 bases, and 8 bases separated the two germline ends. The V gene's germline CDR1 is MRHNA and CDR2 SNTAGT.

The V and J genes are TRBV15 and TRBJ1-3, with TRBD1 matching over 7 bases. V was pared by 1 base and J by 0 bases, with 3 bases of the junction left unmatched. The CDR3 contains 16 residues. The V gene's germline CDR1 is LNHNV and CDR2 YYDKDF (reference sequence). The CDR3 protein is CATSRGQGISGNTIYF. CDR3 DNA sequence: TGTGCCACCAGCAGAGGACAGGGAATCTCTGGAAACACCATATATTTT. Supplemented by reference TRBV15 and TRBJ1-3, the full variable domain reads DAMVIQNPRYQVTQFGKPVTLSCSQTLNHNVMYWYQQKSSQAPKLLFHYYDKDFNNEADTPDNFQSRRPNTSFCFLDIRSPGLGDTAMYLCATSRGQGISGNTIYFGEGSWLTVV.